These T cell receptor beta chains were read from a single sample in a study of identifying expanded T cells in peripheral blood. The table came from immunoSEQ multiplex PCR; TCRdb's copy has only in-frame clones and leaves some out. The sample consists of approximately 100,000 clones, approximately 89% of them appearing once. The sequencing sample was made of blood. The receptors derive from a person aged 18 to 69 in good health. Both conserved end residues are part of each CDR3. Each record gives: D gene, J gene, clone size, V gene, CDR3 DNA, CDR3 protein. The D gene is left open where the match is weak. Not all rows give a size; the values are once, few, many and, for expanded clones, a class.

d_call: -; j_call: TRBJ2-7; clone_size: -; v_call: TRBV25-1; cdr3_nt: TGTGCCAGCAGTCCCACCCGCCGCGAGCAGTACTTC; cdr3_aa: CASSPTRREQYF
d_call: TRBD1; j_call: TRBJ2-2; clone_size: few; v_call: TRBV30; cdr3_nt: TGTGCCTGGAGTAACCGGGACAGGGGATCCGGGGAGCTGTTTTTT; cdr3_aa: CAWSNRDRGSGELFF
d_call: -; j_call: TRBJ1-1; clone_size: -; v_call: TRBV27; cdr3_nt: TGTGCCAGCAGTTTACGTAGGGGTAGCACTGAAGCTTTCTTT; cdr3_aa: CASSLRRGSTEAFF
d_call: TRBD2; j_call: TRBJ2-3; clone_size: -; v_call: TRBV6-1; cdr3_nt: TGTGCCAGCAGTGGGACTAGCGGGGGGGCAGATACGCAGTATTTT; cdr3_aa: CASSGTSGGADTQYF
d_call: TRBD1; j_call: TRBJ1-5; clone_size: -; v_call: TRBV7-9; cdr3_nt: TGTGCCAGCAGCCGATCGGGACAGGGCGAAGGACAGCCCCAGCATTTT; cdr3_aa: CASSRSGQGEGQPQHF
d_call: TRBD2; j_call: TRBJ2-1; clone_size: -; v_call: TRBV7-8; cdr3_nt: TGTGCCAGCAGCTCCCTACGTGGGACTAGCGGACCGGGTGAGCAGTTCTTC; cdr3_aa: CASSSLRGTSGPGEQFF
d_call: TRBD1; j_call: TRBJ2-7; clone_size: -; v_call: TRBV6-5; cdr3_nt: TGTGCCAGCAAGGGACAGGGGGCGAACGAGCAGTACTTC; cdr3_aa: CASKGQGANEQYF
d_call: TRBD1; j_call: TRBJ2-5; clone_size: -; v_call: TRBV2; cdr3_nt: TGTGCCAGCAGTCCCCAGGGGGCGGGGCAAGAGACCCAGTACTTC; cdr3_aa: CASSPQGAGQETQYF
d_call: -; j_call: TRBJ2-5; clone_size: -; v_call: TRBV9; cdr3_nt: TGTGCCAGCAGCGTAATGCGGTCCGGCGGGACCCAGTACTTC; cdr3_aa: CASSVMRSGGTQYF
d_call: TRBD2; j_call: TRBJ2-7; clone_size: -; v_call: TRBV6-6; cdr3_nt: TGTGCCAGCCTGGGGAGGGATCGCGAGCAGTACTTC; cdr3_aa: CASLGRDREQYF
d_call: TRBD2; j_call: TRBJ2-7; clone_size: -; v_call: TRBV25-1; cdr3_nt: TGTGCCAGCAGGGGGGGGTCTTCCTACGAGCAGTACTTC; cdr3_aa: CASRGGSSYEQYF
d_call: TRBD2; j_call: TRBJ2-7; clone_size: -; v_call: TRBV5-1; cdr3_nt: TGCGCCAGCAGCTCGGGCGGGAGGCCCCGCTACGAGCAGTACTTC; cdr3_aa: CASSSGGRPRYEQYF
d_call: TRBD1; j_call: TRBJ2-2; clone_size: -; v_call: TRBV4-1; cdr3_nt: TGCGCCAGCAGGTCTCCGGGACAGGGTGGCACCGGGGAGCTGTTTTTT; cdr3_aa: CASRSPGQGGTGELFF
d_call: -; j_call: TRBJ2-3; clone_size: once; v_call: TRBV15; cdr3_nt: TGTGCCACCAGCAGAGACCAAATCACAGATACGCAGTATTTT; cdr3_aa: CATSRDQITDTQYF
d_call: TRBD1; j_call: TRBJ2-7; clone_size: -; v_call: TRBV2; cdr3_nt: TGTGCCAGCAGTTACAGGGGGATGGGAGAGCAGTACTTC; cdr3_aa: CASSYRGMGEQYF
d_call: -; j_call: TRBJ2-2; clone_size: -; v_call: TRBV6-4; cdr3_nt: TGTGCCAGCAGTGACTCGGGAGGAGCTGGCGGGGAGCTGTTTTTT; cdr3_aa: CASSDSGGAGGELFF
d_call: -; j_call: TRBJ1-3; clone_size: once; v_call: TRBV4-1; cdr3_nt: TGCGCCAGCAGCCTCACACTTGGGGACACCATATATTTT; cdr3_aa: CASSLTLGDTIYF
d_call: -; j_call: TRBJ2-5; clone_size: -; v_call: TRBV19; cdr3_nt: TGTGCCAGTAGGGGACGGAACCAAGAGACCCAGTACTTC; cdr3_aa: CASRGRNQETQYF
d_call: -; j_call: TRBJ2-7; clone_size: -; v_call: TRBV18; cdr3_nt: TGTGCCAGCTCACCACCACAGTCCTACGAGCAGTACTTC; cdr3_aa: CASSPPQSYEQYF
d_call: -; j_call: TRBJ2-5; clone_size: -; v_call: TRBV27; cdr3_nt: TGTGCCAGCAGTCCAATAAGGCCGGGAAGGCAAGAGACCCAGTACTTC; cdr3_aa: CASSPIRPGRQETQYF
d_call: -; j_call: TRBJ2-7; clone_size: -; v_call: TRBV21-1; cdr3_nt: TGTGCCAGCAGCAAAGGGAGAGCGGGCGTCTCCTACGAGCAGTACTTC; cdr3_aa: CASSKGRAGVSYEQYF
d_call: -; j_call: TRBJ1-1; clone_size: -; v_call: TRBV28; cdr3_nt: TGTGCCAGCAGCGCACCCCGGGAAGCGAAGAACACTGAAGCTTTCTTT; cdr3_aa: CASSAPREAKNTEAFF
d_call: TRBD1; j_call: TRBJ2-5; clone_size: -; v_call: TRBV11-2; cdr3_nt: TGTGCCAGCAGCGGCACAGGGGTTCCAGGAGAGACCCAGTACTTC; cdr3_aa: CASSGTGVPGETQYF
d_call: TRBD1; j_call: TRBJ2-7; clone_size: -; v_call: TRBV29-1; cdr3_nt: TGCAGCGTTCAACCGGGACAGGGGGCGTGGGAGCAGTACTTC; cdr3_aa: CSVQPGQGAWEQYF
d_call: TRBD2; j_call: TRBJ2-1; clone_size: few; v_call: TRBV5-1; cdr3_nt: TGCGCCAGCAGCTTGGGGGGACTAGCGGGGTACAATGAGCAGTTCTTC; cdr3_aa: CASSLGGLAGYNEQFF
d_call: TRBD2; j_call: TRBJ2-1; clone_size: once; v_call: TRBV6-4; cdr3_nt: TGTGCCAGCAGCCGACTAGCGGGAGCGGGGAATGAGCAGTTCTTC; cdr3_aa: CASSRLAGAGNEQFF
d_call: -; j_call: TRBJ1-1; clone_size: -; v_call: TRBV30; cdr3_nt: TGTGCCTGGAGTGGGTACGCGAACACTGAAGCTTTCTTT; cdr3_aa: CAWSGYANTEAFF
d_call: -; j_call: TRBJ2-6; clone_size: few; v_call: TRBV6-4; cdr3_nt: TGTGCCAGCAGTGAAGGGGTTGGGGCCAACGTCCTGACTTTC; cdr3_aa: CASSEGVGANVLTF
d_call: -; j_call: TRBJ2-7; clone_size: -; v_call: TRBV5-4; cdr3_nt: TGTGCCAGCAGCCCTGAGGAGGGGTTCGACGAGCAGTACTTC; cdr3_aa: CASSPEEGFDEQYF
d_call: -; j_call: TRBJ2-1; clone_size: -; v_call: TRBV6-1; cdr3_nt: TGTGCCAGCAGACCAGAGGGCTTCCCTTACAATGAGCAGTTCTTC; cdr3_aa: CASRPEGFPYNEQFF